This TCR beta chain was captured by sequencing in a study of shared clonotypes between healthy human individuals. About the study: Per donor, three plates held CD4 naive cells, three held CD4 memory, two held CD8 naive and one held CD8 memory.

Donors were healthy HIV-negative adults without recent acute infections or vaccinations. A CD45RA+ naive subset and a CD45RA-negative memory subset were split from CD4+ cells. Study outcomes and limitations: It was only blood that was sampled, and tissue repertoires likely differ.

With regard to this clone: As yet, its antigen is unknown.

Sequencing used immunoSEQ multiplex PCR; TCRdb keeps in-frame clones, though not all of them. The table lists 2 million to 2.5 million clones, almost 96% of them singletons, with approximately 0.13% in the top ten. The CDR3 length is 15 residues. Germline V gives CDR1 SGHNT, CDR2 YYREEE (reference sequence). V shed 1 base, J shed 7 bases, and the junction held 9 bases outside the gene matches. This chain connects TRBV5-4 to TRBJ1-2, with 8 bases aligning to TRBD1. Material for sequencing was naive CD4+ T cells sorted from blood. Subset defined: CD45RA+ positively selected. The sequence was collected from a man aged 18-30 years in good health. For the CDR3, the DNA is TGTGCCAGCAGCTTGTTATCGGGGGGACAGGCTGGCTACACCTTC. Residues: CASSLLSGGQAGYTF.